The rows below give T cell receptor beta chains drawn from one sample of a study of regulatory T cells in long-lasting Graves disease. MiXCR was run by TCRdb on the multiplex PCR reads, yielding one entry per CDR3 protein. Found here are under 500,000 distinct CDR3 sequences, around 21% of them singletons; the top ten hold 7% to 9.5%. This specimen was peripheral blood mononuclear cells (PBMCs), taken when the disease was refractory, from a patient treated with antithyroid drugs. The receptors shown here come from a female donor with Graves disease. Each CDR3 is given with its conserved first and last residue. Each record gives: J gene, clone size, V gene, CDR3 length, CDR3 protein. Expanded clones are given a class, and other clones once, few, many or no size at all.

j_call: TRBJ2-5
clone_size: NA
v_call: TRBV7-9
cdr3_length: 13
cdr3_aa: CASSLTGDETQYF

j_call: TRBJ1-1
clone_size: many
v_call: TRBV19
cdr3_length: 12
cdr3_aa: CASSEVNTEAFF

j_call: TRBJ1-1
clone_size: NA
v_call: TRBV11-2
cdr3_length: 14
cdr3_aa: CASSLGEGITEAFF

j_call: NA
clone_size: NA
v_call: TRBV11-2
cdr3_length: 14
cdr3_aa: CASSTYSGYNEQFF

j_call: TRBJ2-7
clone_size: NA
v_call: TRBV12-3/TRBV12-4
cdr3_length: 11
cdr3_aa: CASMSGAEQYF

j_call: TRBJ2-2
clone_size: NA
v_call: TRBV12-3/TRBV12-4
cdr3_length: 14
cdr3_aa: CASIVAGNTGELFF

j_call: TRBJ2-7
clone_size: NA
v_call: TRBV10-3
cdr3_length: 13
cdr3_aa: CAISKQGSYEQYF

j_call: TRBJ2-1
clone_size: few
v_call: TRBV6-2/TRBV6-3
cdr3_length: 12
cdr3_aa: CASSYSGDEQFF

j_call: TRBJ2-5
clone_size: NA
v_call: TRBV7-9
cdr3_length: 16
cdr3_aa: CASSPRTSGLQETQYF

j_call: TRBJ1-2
clone_size: many
v_call: TRBV6-1
cdr3_length: 15
cdr3_aa: CASSPFRGSGYGYTF

j_call: TRBJ1-1
clone_size: NA
v_call: TRBV27
cdr3_length: 15
cdr3_aa: CASSFGGGVGTEAFF

j_call: TRBJ2-5
clone_size: many
v_call: TRBV12-3/TRBV12-4
cdr3_length: 14
cdr3_aa: CASRGSGRSETQYF

j_call: TRBJ1-4
clone_size: NA
v_call: TRBV19
cdr3_length: 15
cdr3_aa: CASSEGWTTNEKLFF

j_call: TRBJ2-7
clone_size: many
v_call: TRBV27
cdr3_length: 12
cdr3_aa: CASSSLAYEQYF

j_call: TRBJ2-6
clone_size: many
v_call: TRBV27
cdr3_length: 15
cdr3_aa: CASKQGLFGANVLTF

j_call: TRBJ2-7
clone_size: many
v_call: TRBV28
cdr3_length: 11
cdr3_aa: CASSFMGSLNF

j_call: TRBJ1-2
clone_size: many
v_call: TRBV28
cdr3_length: 13
cdr3_aa: CASSHDRGNGYTF

j_call: TRBJ1-5
clone_size: NA
v_call: TRBV6-1
cdr3_length: 18
cdr3_aa: CASSEAGGLGYSNQPQHF

j_call: TRBJ2-1
clone_size: many
v_call: TRBV11-2
cdr3_length: 14
cdr3_aa: CASSLGDWGDEQFF

j_call: TRBJ2-4
clone_size: many
v_call: TRBV28
cdr3_length: 17
cdr3_aa: CASSPNPGQGWGNIQYF

j_call: TRBJ2-2
clone_size: NA
v_call: TRBV5-1
cdr3_length: 15
cdr3_aa: CASSLSLDGRGELFF

j_call: TRBJ2-7
clone_size: NA
v_call: TRBV27
cdr3_length: 15
cdr3_aa: CASSPQTGGTYEQYF

j_call: TRBJ1-1
clone_size: many
v_call: TRBV5-1
cdr3_length: 13
cdr3_aa: CASSDLRDTEAFF

j_call: TRBJ1-2
clone_size: many
v_call: TRBV28
cdr3_length: 17
cdr3_aa: CASSPRIFGSWSYGYTF

j_call: TRBJ1-4
clone_size: NA
v_call: TRBV20-1
cdr3_length: 17
cdr3_aa: CSARDSRDGETNEKLFF

j_call: TRBJ2-7
clone_size: NA
v_call: TRBV5-1
cdr3_length: 14
cdr3_aa: CASSFRTSEREQYF

j_call: TRBJ2-2
clone_size: many
v_call: TRBV28
cdr3_length: 17
cdr3_aa: CASSLRTSGRVGGELFF

j_call: TRBJ2-3
clone_size: NA
v_call: TRBV3-1
cdr3_length: 17
cdr3_aa: CASSQDWGSGYTDTQYF

j_call: TRBJ2-2
clone_size: NA
v_call: TRBV10-3
cdr3_length: 14
cdr3_aa: CAITPDRGTGELFF

j_call: TRBJ2-5
clone_size: NA
v_call: TRBV7-9
cdr3_length: 16
cdr3_aa: CASSLGLLTGVETQYF

j_call: TRBJ2-7
clone_size: few
v_call: TRBV6-5
cdr3_length: 14
cdr3_aa: CASSYSLPGGEQYF

j_call: TRBJ2-2
clone_size: NA
v_call: TRBV30
cdr3_length: 13
cdr3_aa: CAWSVRWAGELFF

j_call: TRBJ1-1
clone_size: few
v_call: TRBV6-5
cdr3_length: 14
cdr3_aa: CASSYGGQGAGAFF

j_call: TRBJ1-1
clone_size: NA
v_call: TRBV6-1
cdr3_length: 12
cdr3_aa: CASSQGGPKAFF

j_call: TRBJ1-2
clone_size: many
v_call: TRBV9
cdr3_length: 13
cdr3_aa: CASAGGRGYGYTF

j_call: TRBJ1-2
clone_size: few
v_call: TRBV25-1
cdr3_length: 12
cdr3_aa: CASSEGYYGYTF

j_call: TRBJ1-5
clone_size: many
v_call: TRBV28
cdr3_length: 19
cdr3_aa: CASSFPGQGNPGLNQPQHF

j_call: TRBJ2-7
clone_size: NA
v_call: TRBV12-3/TRBV12-4
cdr3_length: 13
cdr3_aa: CASSTPRLEAQYF

j_call: TRBJ2-1
clone_size: NA
v_call: TRBV27
cdr3_length: 17
cdr3_aa: CASSPVLLAGEYNEQFF

j_call: TRBJ1-2
clone_size: many
v_call: TRBV7-6
cdr3_length: 14
cdr3_aa: CASSLASSDGGYTF

j_call: TRBJ1-6
clone_size: many
v_call: TRBV28
cdr3_length: 16
cdr3_aa: CASSFSAGPGNSPLHF

j_call: TRBJ2-7
clone_size: NA
v_call: TRBV4-1
cdr3_length: 18
cdr3_aa: CASSRQVGLGTGVDEQYF

j_call: TRBJ2-1
clone_size: NA
v_call: TRBV24-1
cdr3_length: 16
cdr3_aa: CATSDLNSALYNEQFF

j_call: TRBJ2-5
clone_size: many
v_call: TRBV2
cdr3_length: 11
cdr3_aa: CASSDPGTQYF

j_call: TRBJ2-7
clone_size: NA
v_call: TRBV4-1
cdr3_length: 15
cdr3_aa: CASSQGENGPYEQYF

j_call: TRBJ2-1
clone_size: NA
v_call: TRBV28
cdr3_length: 16
cdr3_aa: CASRDAGLAGKNEQFF

j_call: TRBJ1-5
clone_size: NA
v_call: TRBV19
cdr3_length: 16
cdr3_aa: CASRLTRPGSNQPQHF

j_call: TRBJ2-7
clone_size: many
v_call: TRBV7-8
cdr3_length: 12
cdr3_aa: CASSSEGNEQYF

j_call: TRBJ2-7
clone_size: NA
v_call: TRBV20-1
cdr3_length: 12
cdr3_aa: CSARGLRGEQYF

j_call: TRBJ2-3
clone_size: NA
v_call: TRBV4-1
cdr3_length: 15
cdr3_aa: CASSPTPEVEDTQYF

j_call: TRBJ1-1
clone_size: many
v_call: TRBV20-1
cdr3_length: 12
cdr3_aa: CSARVGLAEAFF

j_call: TRBJ1-2
clone_size: many
v_call: TRBV11-1
cdr3_length: 12
cdr3_aa: CASSLGDGGYTF

j_call: TRBJ2-4
clone_size: NA
v_call: TRBV12-3/TRBV12-4
cdr3_length: 14
cdr3_aa: CASSLGGDWNIQYF

j_call: TRBJ2-4
clone_size: many
v_call: TRBV2
cdr3_length: 14
cdr3_aa: CASKSGLAGSIQYF

j_call: TRBJ2-7
clone_size: many
v_call: TRBV5-1
cdr3_length: 14
cdr3_aa: CASSSLGQGDEQYF

j_call: TRBJ2-4
clone_size: few
v_call: TRBV4-1
cdr3_length: 16
cdr3_aa: CASSQEDRLAKNIQYF

j_call: TRBJ2-1
clone_size: NA
v_call: TRBV6-1
cdr3_length: 15
cdr3_aa: CASSGGGRVHNEQFF

j_call: TRBJ2-7
clone_size: few
v_call: TRBV7-9
cdr3_length: 14
cdr3_aa: CASSLAEYNYEQYF

j_call: TRBJ1-1
clone_size: few
v_call: TRBV18
cdr3_length: 14
cdr3_aa: CASSPELMNTEAFF

j_call: TRBJ1-1
clone_size: many
v_call: TRBV19
cdr3_length: 15
cdr3_aa: CASSTSSGGFTEAFF